This T cell receptor (beta chain) was found in a study of cytomegalovirus exposure and HLA in healthy donors. A multiplex PCR was run with 60 Vbeta primers and 13 Jbeta primers. TCRdb's copy holds only in-frame clones and misses some; the assay was immunoSEQ multiplex PCR. Of 60,000 to 70,000 clones listed, approximately 60% are singletons. This clone was found a few times. The germline CDR1 and CDR2 sequences are SGHTA and FQGNSA. J was trimmed by 3 bases and V by 5 bases; bases with no gene match: 9. The CDR3 is 16 amino acids. The V and J genes are TRBV7-2 and TRBJ2-3, with TRBD2 matching 9 bases. The specimen was PBMCs. This sequence was found in a woman between 45 and 60 years old in good health and CMV-seronegative. DNA for the CDR3: TGTGCCAGCAGCCCTAAGCGGGGGGTAGTGACAGATACGCAGTATTTT. Translating gives CASSPKRGVVTDTQYF.